Included here is one T cell receptor beta chain sequence, with context. The PCR employed 60 Vbeta primers together with 13 Jbeta primers. Assay used: immunoSEQ multiplex PCR; TCRdb lists only in-frame clones, some missing. The sample lists about 94,000 clones; around 66% were seen once. The data were taken from a study of cytomegalovirus exposure and HLA in healthy donors. The V gene's germline CDR1 is MGHDK and CDR2 SYGVNS. The CDR3 has 14 amino acids. The V end lost 0 bases, the J end lost 0 bases, and 6 bases lay between the germline ends. This clonotype was obtained from a man under 40 in good health and CMV-seronegative. The chain couples TRBV25-1 to TRBJ2-7; D remains ambiguous. Sequencing was performed on PBMCs. The CDR3 region has the DNA TGTGCCAGCAGTGAATACAACGGCTCCTACGAGCAGTACTTC. The encoded protein is CASSEYNGSYEQYF.